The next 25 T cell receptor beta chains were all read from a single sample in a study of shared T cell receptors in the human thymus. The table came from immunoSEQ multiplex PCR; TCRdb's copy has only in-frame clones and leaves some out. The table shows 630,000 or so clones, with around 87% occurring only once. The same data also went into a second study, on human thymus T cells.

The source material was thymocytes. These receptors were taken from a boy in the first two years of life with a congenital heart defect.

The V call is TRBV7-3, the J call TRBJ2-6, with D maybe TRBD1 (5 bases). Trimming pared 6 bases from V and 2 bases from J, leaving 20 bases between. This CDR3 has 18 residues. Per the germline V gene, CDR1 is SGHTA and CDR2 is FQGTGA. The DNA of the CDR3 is TGTGCCAGCAGGCCAAACAGGTATCCGGTGACTGGGGCCAACGTCCTGACTTTC. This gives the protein CASRPNRYPVTGANVLTF.

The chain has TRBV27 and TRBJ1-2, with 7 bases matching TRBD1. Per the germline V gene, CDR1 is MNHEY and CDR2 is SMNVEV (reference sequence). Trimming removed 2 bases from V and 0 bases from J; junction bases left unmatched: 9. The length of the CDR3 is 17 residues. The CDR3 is CASSLRGRRGTNYGYTF. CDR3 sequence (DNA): TGTGCCAGCAGTTTAAGGGGGCGGAGGGGTACTAACTATGGCTACACCTTC.

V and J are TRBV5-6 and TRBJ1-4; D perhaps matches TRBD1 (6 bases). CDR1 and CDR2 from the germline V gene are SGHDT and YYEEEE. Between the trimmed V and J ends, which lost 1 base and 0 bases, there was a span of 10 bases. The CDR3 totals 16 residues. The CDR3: CASSLIQGPTNEKLFF. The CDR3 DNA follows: TGTGCCAGCAGCTTGATACAGGGTCCAACTAATGAAAAACTGTTTTTT.

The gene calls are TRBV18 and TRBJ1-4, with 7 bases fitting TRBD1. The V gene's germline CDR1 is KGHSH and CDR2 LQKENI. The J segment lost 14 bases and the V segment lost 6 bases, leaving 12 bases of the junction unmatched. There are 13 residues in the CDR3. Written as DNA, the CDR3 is TGTGCCAGCTCTGGGGACAGCCCTCGGGTCCTGTTTTTT. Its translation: CASSGDSPRVLFF.

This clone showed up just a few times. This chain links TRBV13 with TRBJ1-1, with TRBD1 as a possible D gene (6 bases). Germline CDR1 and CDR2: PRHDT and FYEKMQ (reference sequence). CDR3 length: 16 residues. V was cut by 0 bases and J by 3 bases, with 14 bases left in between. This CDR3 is CASSLGNRVTDTEAFF. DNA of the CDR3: TGTGCCAGCAGCTTAGGCAACAGGGTAACGGACACTGAAGCTTTCTTT.

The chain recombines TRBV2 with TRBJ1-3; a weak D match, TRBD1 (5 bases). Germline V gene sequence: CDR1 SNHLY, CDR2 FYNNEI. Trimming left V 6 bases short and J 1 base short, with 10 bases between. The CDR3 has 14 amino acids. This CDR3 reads CASRPRASGNTIYF. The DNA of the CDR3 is TGTGCCAGCAGACCCAGGGCGTCTGGAAACACCATATATTTT. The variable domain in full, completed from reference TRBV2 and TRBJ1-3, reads EPEVTQTPSHQVTQMGQEVILRCVPISNHLYFYWYRQILGQKVEFLVSFYNNEISEKSEIFDDQFSVERPDGSNFTLKIRSTKLEDSAMYFCASRPRASGNTIYFGEGSWLTVV.

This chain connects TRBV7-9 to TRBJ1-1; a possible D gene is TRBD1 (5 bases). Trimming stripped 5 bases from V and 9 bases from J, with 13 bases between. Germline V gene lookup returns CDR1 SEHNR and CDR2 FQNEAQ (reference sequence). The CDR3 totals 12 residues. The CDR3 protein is CASSLTGRQAFF. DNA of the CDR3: TGTGCCAGCAGCCTTACAGGCCGTCAAGCTTTCTTT.

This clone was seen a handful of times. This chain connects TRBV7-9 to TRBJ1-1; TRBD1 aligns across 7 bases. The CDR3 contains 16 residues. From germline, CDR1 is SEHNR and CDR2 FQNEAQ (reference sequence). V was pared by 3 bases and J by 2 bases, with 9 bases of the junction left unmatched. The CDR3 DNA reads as TGTGCCAGCAGCTTCCCCCCGACAGGGCGCAACACTGAAGCTTTCTTT. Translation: CASSFPPTGRNTEAFF.

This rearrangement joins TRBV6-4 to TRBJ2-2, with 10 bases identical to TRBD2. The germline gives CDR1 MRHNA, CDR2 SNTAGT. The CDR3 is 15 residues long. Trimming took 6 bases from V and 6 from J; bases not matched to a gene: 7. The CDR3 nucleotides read TGTGCCAGCAGAGCCGGGACTAGCGTTCCCGGGGAGCTGTTTTTT. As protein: CASRAGTSVPGELFF.

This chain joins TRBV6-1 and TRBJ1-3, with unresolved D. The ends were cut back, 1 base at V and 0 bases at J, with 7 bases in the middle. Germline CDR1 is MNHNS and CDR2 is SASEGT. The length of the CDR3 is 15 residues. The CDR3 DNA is TGTGCCAGCAGTGAAGACAGTTTCTCTGGAAACACCATATATTTT. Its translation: CASSEDSFSGNTIYF.

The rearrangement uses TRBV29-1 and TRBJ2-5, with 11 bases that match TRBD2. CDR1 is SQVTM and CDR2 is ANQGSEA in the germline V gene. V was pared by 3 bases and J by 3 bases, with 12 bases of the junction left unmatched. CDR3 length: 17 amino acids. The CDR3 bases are TGCAGCGTTGAGGAGAGGCTAGCGGGAGGCGACGAAGAGACCCAGTACTTC. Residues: CSVEERLAGGDEETQYF.

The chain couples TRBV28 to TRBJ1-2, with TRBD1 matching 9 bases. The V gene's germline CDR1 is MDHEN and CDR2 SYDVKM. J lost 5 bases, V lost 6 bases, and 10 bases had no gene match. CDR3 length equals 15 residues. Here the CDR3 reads CASSLVGTGSYGYTF. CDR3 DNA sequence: TGTGCCAGCAGCCTAGTCGGGACAGGGTCGTATGGCTACACCTTC.

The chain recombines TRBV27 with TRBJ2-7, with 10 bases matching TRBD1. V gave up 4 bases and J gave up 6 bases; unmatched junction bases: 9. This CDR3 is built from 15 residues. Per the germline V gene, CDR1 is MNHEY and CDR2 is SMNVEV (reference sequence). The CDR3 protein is CASSSPGTGDREQYF. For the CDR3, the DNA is TGTGCCAGCAGTTCACCCGGGACAGGGGATCGCGAGCAGTACTTC.

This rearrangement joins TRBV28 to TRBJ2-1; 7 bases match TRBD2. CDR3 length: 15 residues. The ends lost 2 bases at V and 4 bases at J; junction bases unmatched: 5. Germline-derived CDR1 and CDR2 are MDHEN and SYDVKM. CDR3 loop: CASSLKSSGYNEQFF. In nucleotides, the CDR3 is TGTGCCAGCAGTTTAAAGTCTAGCGGATACAATGAGCAGTTCTTC.

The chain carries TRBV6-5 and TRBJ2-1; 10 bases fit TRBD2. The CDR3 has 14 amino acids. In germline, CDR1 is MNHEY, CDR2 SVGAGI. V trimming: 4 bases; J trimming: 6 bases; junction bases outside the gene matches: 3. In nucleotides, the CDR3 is TGTGCCAGCAGTTGGGAGCGGGAGGGCAATGAGCAGTTCTTC. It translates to CASSWEREGNEQFF.

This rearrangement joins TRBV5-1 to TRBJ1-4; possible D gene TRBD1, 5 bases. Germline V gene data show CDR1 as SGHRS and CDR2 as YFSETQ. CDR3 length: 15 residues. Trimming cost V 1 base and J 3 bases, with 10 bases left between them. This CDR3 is CASSLMWGPNEKLFF. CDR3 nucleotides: TGCGCCAGCAGCTTGATGTGGGGCCCTAATGAAAAACTGTTTTTT.

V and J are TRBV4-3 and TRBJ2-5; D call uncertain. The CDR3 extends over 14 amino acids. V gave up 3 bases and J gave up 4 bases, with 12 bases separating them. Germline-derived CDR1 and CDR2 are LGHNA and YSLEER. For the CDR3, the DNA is TGCGCCAGCAGCCATGAGTGGAGCCCAGAGACCCAGTACTTC. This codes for CASSHEWSPETQYF.

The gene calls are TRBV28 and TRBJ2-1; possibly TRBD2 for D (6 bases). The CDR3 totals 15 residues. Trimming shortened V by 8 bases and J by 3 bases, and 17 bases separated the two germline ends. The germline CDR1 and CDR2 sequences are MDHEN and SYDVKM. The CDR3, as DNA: TGTGCCAGCCTATCCGGGACTGTCAACTACAATGAGCAGTTCTTC. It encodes CASLSGTVNYNEQFF.

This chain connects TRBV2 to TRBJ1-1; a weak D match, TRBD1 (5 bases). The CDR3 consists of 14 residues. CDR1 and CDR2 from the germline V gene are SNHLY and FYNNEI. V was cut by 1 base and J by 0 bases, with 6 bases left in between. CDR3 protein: CASSEEGMNTEAFF. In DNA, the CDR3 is TGTGCCAGCAGTGAAGAGGGGATGAACACTGAAGCTTTCTTT.

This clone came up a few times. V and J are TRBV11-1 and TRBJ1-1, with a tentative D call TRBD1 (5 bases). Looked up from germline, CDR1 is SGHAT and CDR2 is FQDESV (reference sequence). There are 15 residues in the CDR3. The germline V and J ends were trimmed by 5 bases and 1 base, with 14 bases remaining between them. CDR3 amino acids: CASSSPVGGNTEAFF. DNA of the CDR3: TGTGCCAGCAGCAGCCCGGTGGGGGGGAACACTGAAGCTTTCTTT.

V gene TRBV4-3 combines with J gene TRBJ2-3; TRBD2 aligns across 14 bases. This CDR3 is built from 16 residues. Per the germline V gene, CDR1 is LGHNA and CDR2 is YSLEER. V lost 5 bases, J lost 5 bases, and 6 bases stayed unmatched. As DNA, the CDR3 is TGCGCCAGCAGCAGGACTAGCGGGAGGAAGGGAGATACGCAGTATTTT. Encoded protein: CASSRTSGRKGDTQYF.

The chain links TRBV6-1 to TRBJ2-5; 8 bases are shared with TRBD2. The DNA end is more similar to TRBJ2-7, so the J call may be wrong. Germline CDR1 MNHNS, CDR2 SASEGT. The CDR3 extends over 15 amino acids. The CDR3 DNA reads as TGTGCCAGCAGTGAAATTGCTAGGACTAGCAACGAGCAGTACTTC. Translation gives CASSEIARTSNEQYF.

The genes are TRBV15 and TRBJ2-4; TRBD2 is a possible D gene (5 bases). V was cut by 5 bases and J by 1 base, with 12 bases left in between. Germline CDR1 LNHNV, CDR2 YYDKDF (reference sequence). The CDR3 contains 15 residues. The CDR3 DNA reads TGTGCCACCAGCTTTTTGGAGGTTGCCAAAAACATTCAGTACTTC. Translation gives CATSFLEVAKNIQYF.

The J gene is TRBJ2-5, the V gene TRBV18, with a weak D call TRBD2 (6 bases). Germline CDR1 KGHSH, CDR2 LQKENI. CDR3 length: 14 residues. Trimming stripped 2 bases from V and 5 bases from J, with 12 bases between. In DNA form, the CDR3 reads TGTGCCAGCTCACCAGGAAGGGCGGGGGAGACCCAGTACTTC. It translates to CASSPGRAGETQYF.

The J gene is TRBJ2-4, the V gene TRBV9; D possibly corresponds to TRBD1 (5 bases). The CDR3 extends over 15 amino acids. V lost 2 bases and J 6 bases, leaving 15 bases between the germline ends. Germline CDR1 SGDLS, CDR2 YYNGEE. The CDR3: CASSVGAASPNIQYF. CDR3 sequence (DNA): TGTGCCAGCAGCGTTGGGGCCGCCTCCCCAAACATTCAGTACTTC.